The TCR beta chain under discussion was sequenced for a study of T cell repertoires in ileal Crohn's disease. Study background: Biopsies of the neoterminal ileum at postoperative colonoscopy form M6 samples. Study-wide results and limits: Clonality above 26.8% at surgery always came with endoscopic recurrence. Mucosal expansions were suggested to be mainly CD8 T cells.

The time point denotes: neoterminal ileum biopsy at postoperative endoscopy, about 6 months after surgery. Concerning this clone itself: The antigen is undetermined.

V dropped 5 bases and J dropped 8 bases, with 16 bases sitting between them. This CDR3 comprises 15 residues. Germline V gene lookup returns CDR1 PRHDT and CDR2 FYEKMQ (reference sequence). Using immunoSEQ multiplex PCR, the repertoire was profiled, and TCRdb retains in-frame clones only, with some absent. In the table there are tens of thousands of clones, 85% to 90% of which are singletons. The TCR comes from an adult with Crohn's disease. The sequencing input was ileal tissue. The rearrangement uses TRBV13 and TRBJ1-6, with D possibly being TRBD1 (5 bases). The CDR3 bases are TGTGCCAGCAGCCAGGGACTGGGGGAGTATTCACCCCTCCACTTT. Translation gives CASSQGLGEYSPLHF.